A single sample gave rise to the 24 T cell receptor beta chains below, sequenced in a study of beta chain features in type 1 diabetes. The investigators reverse transcribed all of the isolated RNA, so they sequenced expressed TCRB transcripts. Method: immunoSEQ multiplex PCR; TCRdb's copy keeps in-frame clones and lacks some. Here the sample spans hundreds of thousands of clones, over 13% being singletons. Study-wide findings and caveats: Shortening that was moderate but significant affected the TCRB CDR3s of Type 1 diabetes patients in all four CD4+ subsets.

Their target antigens are unknown. The specimen was naive CD4+ T cells from blood. The receptors originated from a man aged 18 to 29 with type 1 diabetes.

A few counts support this clone. The J gene is TRBJ2-7, the V gene TRBV30; D possibly corresponds to TRBD1 (5 bases). The CDR3 extends over 12 amino acids. The V end was cut by 5 bases, the J end by 1 base, with 9 bases between. Germline-derived CDR1 and CDR2 are GTSNPN and SVGIG (reference sequence). The CDR3 sequence: CAWGGHSYEQYF. The CDR3 region has the DNA TGTGCCTGGGGTGGACATTCCTACGAGCAGTACTTC.

The chain joins TRBV10-3 to TRBJ2-3, with a weak D call TRBD1 (5 bases). The CDR3 covers 15 residues. With 6 bases removed from V and 0 bases from J, the gap between germline ends came to 13 bases. Germline values: CDR1 ENHRY, CDR2 SYGVKD. The CDR3 DNA is TGTGCCATCAGATTGACAGAATCTAGCACAGATACGCAGTATTTT. Translation: CAIRLTESSTDTQYF.

This clone showed up just a few times. The CDR3 nucleotides are TGTGCCAGCAGCAATCCGGGACTAGGGGCCTACGAGCAGTACTTC. Amino acid sequence: CASSNPGLGAYEQYF. V usage is TRBV9 and J usage is TRBJ2-7, with 8 nucleotides matching TRBD2. From germline, CDR1 is SGDLS and CDR2 YYNGEE. The V and J ends lost 4 bases and 2 bases, in that order; junction bases with no gene match: 8. The CDR3 consists of 15 residues.

This clone has a handful of counts. The chain has TRBV10-1 and TRBJ2-1; 8 bases are shared with TRBD2. Germline CDR1 WNHNN, CDR2 SYGVQD (reference sequence). The V gene end was trimmed by 3 bases and the J gene end by 7 bases; junction bases not matched to a gene: 8. The CDR3 is 15 residues long. CDR3 DNA: TGCGCCAGCAGTGATGGCCTAGCGGGTAAGAATGAGCAGTTCTTC. Translation: CASSDGLAGKNEQFF.

This clone was detected a few times. The chain couples TRBV5-1 to TRBJ2-7, with D perhaps TRBD1 or TRBD2 (5 bases each). The CDR3 is 16 amino acids. Germline V CDR1 and CDR2: SGHRS, YFSETQ. The V end lost 0 bases, the J end lost 2 bases, and 15 bases lay between the germline ends. CDR3 sequence reads: CASSLGRDRTTYEQYF. The CDR3 DNA reads as TGCGCCAGCAGCTTGGGCCGGGACCGGACAACCTACGAGCAGTACTTC.

This clone was seen only a few times. Sequence at one end of the junction differs from germline and may be a read error. The identical CDR3 is also encoded by other nucleotide sequences in the sample. This sequence joins TRBV4-3 and TRBJ2-1; 7 bases are shared with TRBD2. CDR3 length: 17 residues. Germline V gene lookup returns CDR1 LGHNA and CDR2 YSLEER. In DNA, the CDR3 is TGCGCCAGCAGCCAAGCTCCCTCCGGGACTAACTACAACGAGCAGTTCTTC. Translation gives CASSQAPSGTNYNEQFF.

This clone was observed a handful of times. CDR3 nucleotides: TGTGCCAGCAGCGTAAGTGGGGGCGTAATAAGAGAGACCCAGTACTTC. It yields the protein CASSVSGGVIRETQYF. J is TRBJ2-5 and V is TRBV9; weak D call: TRBD1 (6 bases). The CDR3 loop spans 16 amino acids. Per germline, CDR1 SGDLS and CDR2 YYNGEE. V lost 1 base and J lost 4, with 17 bases in between.

The chain uses TRBV28 and TRBJ2-7; D perhaps matches TRBD2 (5 bases). Germline CDR1 is MDHEN and CDR2 is SYDVKM. There are 16 residues in the CDR3. Trimming shortened V by 7 bases and J by 2 bases, and 21 bases separated the two germline ends. CDR3 loop: CASNPAASGSTYEQYF. The CDR3, as DNA: TGTGCCAGCAACCCTGCCGCTTCGGGGTCTACCTACGAGCAGTACTTC.

Only a few counts were recorded for this clone. The chain couples TRBV5-6 to TRBJ1-3; D is perhaps TRBD1 (5 bases). This CDR3 contains 14 residues. Germline CDR1 and CDR2: SGHDT and YYEEEE. Trimming removed 6 bases at V and 4 bases at J, with 14 bases between. DNA of the CDR3: TGTGCCAGCACTCCGTGGGGGGTCGGAAACACCATATATTTT. Amino acids: CASTPWGVGNTIYF.

The V and J genes are TRBV5-1 and TRBJ2-3; tentatively, D is TRBD1 (5 bases). The V and J ends lost 0 bases and 0 bases respectively, with 8 bases between them. Germline CDR1 is SGHRS and CDR2 is YFSETQ. This CDR3 region has 15 residues. CDR3 loop: CASSLEQGSTDTQYF. The CDR3 DNA follows: TGCGCCAGCAGCTTGGAGCAGGGAAGCACAGATACGCAGTATTTT.

This clone was counted between two and nine times. The V gene is TRBV9, the J gene TRBJ2-3, with 15 nucleotides matching TRBD2. The CDR3 is 17 residues long. Trimming cost V 3 bases and J 6 bases; bases outside gene matches: 8. CDR1 is SGDLS and CDR2 is YYNGEE in the germline V gene. The CDR3 loop reads CASSARTSGGAMDTQYF. The CDR3 DNA reads TGTGCCAGCAGCGCCAGGACTAGCGGGGGGGCCATGGATACGCAGTATTTT.

This chain links TRBV4-2 with TRBJ1-2; a possible D gene is TRBD1 (5 bases). V was pared by 3 bases and J by 5 bases, with 13 bases between. The germline V gene has CDR1 LGHNA and CDR2 YNFKEQ. CDR3 length: 14 residues. The CDR3: CASSQGGSPYGYTF. In nucleotides, the CDR3 is TGTGCCAGCAGCCAGGGGGGATCACCGTATGGCTACACCTTC.

The chain employs TRBV2 and TRBJ2-3, with D perhaps matching TRBD1 (6 bases). The CDR3 length is 14 residues. V gave up 7 bases and J gave up 2 bases, with 13 bases separating them. The germline CDR1 and CDR2 sequences are SNHLY and FYNNEI. The CDR3 nucleotides read TGTGCCAGCAAATGGGACACCCACACAGATACGCAGTATTTT. Protein product: CASKWDTHTDTQYF.

The chain is built from TRBV25-1 and TRBJ1-2; D is uncertain. This CDR3 contains 14 residues. Looked up from germline, CDR1 is MGHDK and CDR2 is SYGVNS. Trimming cost V 4 bases and J 8 bases, with 17 bases left between them. CDR3: CASSAFLGEEGYTF. Written as DNA, the CDR3 is TGTGCCAGCAGTGCCTTCCTTGGGGAGGAAGGCTACACCTTC.

This clone was seen a handful of times. The chain combines TRBV18 with TRBJ2-7, with D hard to call. The CDR3 length is 14 residues. Trimming took off 0 bases at V and 0 bases at J, with 6 bases between the two ends. The germline V gene encodes CDR1 KGHSH and CDR2 LQKENI. The CDR3 DNA reads as TGTGCCAGCTCACCACCGGACGTCTCCTACGAGCAGTACTTC. This gives the protein CASSPPDVSYEQYF.

The chain has TRBV28 and TRBJ1-2; maybe TRBD1 (5 bases). The CDR3 length is 13 residues. V dropped 2 bases and J dropped 4 bases, with 8 bases sitting between them. Germline CDR1 and CDR2: MDHEN and SYDVKM. The CDR3 sequence: CASSLAGSYGYTF. The CDR3 nucleotides read TGTGCCAGCAGTTTAGCAGGGAGCTATGGCTACACCTTC.

The chain combines TRBV30 with TRBJ2-5, with 9 positions matching TRBD1. Losses at the gene ends were 5 bases for V and 4 bases for J; bases not matched to a gene: 8. CDR1 is GTSNPN, CDR2 SVGIG, per germline (reference sequence). The CDR3 runs to 14 residues. CDR3 sequence (DNA): TGTGCCTGGGAACAGACAGGGGGGCGAGAGACCCAGTACTTC. Amino acid sequence: CAWEQTGGRETQYF.

As to this clone: The sample has other DNA sequences that encode this CDR3 too. This chain links TRBV5-1 with TRBJ2-5; D may be TRBD2 (6 bases). The CDR3 length is 14 residues. CDR1 is SGHRS and CDR2 is YFSETQ in the germline V gene. V lost 1 base and J 0 bases, leaving 7 bases between the germline ends. This CDR3 reads CASSLSGDQETQYF. The CDR3 region has the DNA TGCGCCAGCAGCTTGTCGGGAGACCAAGAGACCCAGTACTTC.

This chain joins TRBV11-2 and TRBJ2-1; the D gene is possibly TRBD2 (6 bases). Germline loops: CDR1 SGHAT, CDR2 FQNNGV. The CDR3 spans 14 residues. V shed 7 bases and J shed 7 bases, with 17 bases lying between them. As DNA, the CDR3 is TGTGCCAGCACCCCCTTTCGGGAGAAGAATGAGCAGTTCTTC. Translation: CASTPFREKNEQFF.

The table lists this clone with a few counts. This chain joins TRBV7-6 and TRBJ2-5; D is undetermined. The CDR3 is 13 amino acids. Deletions cut 1 base from V and 3 bases from J, with 6 bases between. CDR1 is SGHVS, CDR2 FNYEAQ, per germline. CDR3 coding DNA: TGTGCCAGCAGCTTAGGGCTCAAAGAGACCCAGTACTTC. Protein sequence: CASSLGLKETQYF.

CDR3 residues: CSVSTSGNEQFF. The CDR3 DNA sequence: TGCAGCGTTTCGACTAGCGGTAATGAGCAGTTCTTC. The chain has TRBV29-1 and TRBJ2-1; 9 positions agree with TRBD2. Germline CDR1 SQVTM, CDR2 ANQGSEA. The CDR3 is 12 residues long. With 5 bases clipped from V and 7 bases from J, the junction kept 3 bases outside the gene matches.

This clone was observed a handful of times. The chain carries TRBV9 and TRBJ1-2; 7 nucleotides align to TRBD1. The CDR3 loop spans 17 amino acids. Germline V lookup: CDR1 SGDLS, CDR2 YYNGEE. The J segment lost 8 bases and the V segment lost 0 bases, leaving 16 bases of the junction unmatched. The CDR3 here is CASSVVVGQPRGDGYTF. CDR3 nucleotide sequence: TGTGCCAGCAGCGTAGTGGTGGGACAGCCCCGTGGGGACGGCTACACCTTC. The entire variable domain, with the rest obtained from reference TRBV9 and TRBJ1-2, is as follows: DSGVTQTPKHLITATGQRVTLRCSPRSGDLSVYWYQQSLDQGLQFLIQYYNGEERAKGNILERFSAQQFPDLHSELNLSSLELGDSALYFCASSVVVGQPRGDGYTFGSGTRLTVV.

The chain links TRBV4-3 to TRBJ1-2; tentative D call: TRBD1 (6 bases). Trimming pared 0 bases from V and 4 bases from J, leaving 9 bases between. In germline, CDR1 is LGHNA, CDR2 YSLEER. The length of the CDR3 is 14 residues. Written as DNA, the CDR3 is TGCGCCAGCAGCCAAGAGCTACAGGGCTATGGCTACACCTTC. Protein: CASSQELQGYGYTF.

The chain employs TRBV30 and TRBJ2-7; D assignment may be TRBD1 or TRBD2 (7 bases each). Between the trimmed V and J ends, which lost 4 bases and 0 bases, there was a span of 13 bases. There are 14 residues in the CDR3. CDR1 and CDR2 from the germline V gene are GTSNPN and SVGIG (reference sequence). The CDR3 loop is CAWTQGGSSYEQYF. The CDR3 region has the DNA TGTGCCTGGACTCAGGGGGGGAGCTCCTACGAGCAGTACTTC.